Reported below is one T cell receptor (beta chain). No antigen is known for it. This record comes from a study of cytomegalovirus exposure and HLA in healthy donors. Measured with immunoSEQ multiplex PCR; TCRdb has only the in-frame clones, and not every one. The data contain 45,000 to 65,000 clones, about 92% of them singletons. Study-level points and caveats: The finding came from a later analysis; first-cohort TCR clusters tended to co-occur in the roughly 120 validation repertoires.

The CDR3 is made up of 16 amino acids. CDR1 and CDR2 (germline): SGHTA, FQGTGA. V lost 4 bases, J lost 2 bases, and 7 bases stayed unmatched. The sequence came from a woman between 18 and 30 years old in good health and CMV-seropositive. The specimen sequenced was PBMCs. The J gene is TRBJ2-1, the V gene TRBV7-3; 8 bases line up with TRBD2. The CDR3 DNA reads TGTGCCAGCAGCTCATCATCGGGGGGGCCCTACAATGAGCAGTTCTTC. Translation: CASSSSSGGPYNEQFF. Full variable domain (remainder filled in from reference TRBV7-3 and TRBJ2-1): GAGVSQTPSNKVTEKGKYVELRCDPISGHTALYWYRQSLGQGPEFLIYFQGTGAADDSGLPNDRFFAVRPEGSVSTLKIQRTERGDSAVYLCASSSSSGGPYNEQFFGPGTRLTVL.